Below, 19 T cell receptor beta chains from the same sample are listed, as sequenced in a study of CD8+CD57+ T cells in acquired aplastic anemia. Patients sequenced had flow cytometry evidence of CD8+CD57+ cell expansion. Genomic DNA was employed as the template in profiling TCR beta VDJ and CDR3. TCRdb analysed the reads with MiXCR anew, one entry per CDR3 protein. The sample has roughly 280,000 distinct CDR3 sequences; approximately 57% are singletons. Sequences were obtained from sorted CD4+, CD8+, or CD8+CD57+ T cells (not recorded which) from PBMCs. The receptors were gathered from a human donor with aplastic anemia.

The V call is TRBV7-2, the J call TRBJ2-3; TRBD2 might be the D (6 bases). V was clipped by 9 bases and J by 1 base, with 14 bases between them. Germline V CDR1 and CDR2: SGHTA, FQGNSA. The CDR3 is made up of 14 amino acids. This CDR3 reads CASSKGLRTDTQYF. CDR3 bases: TGTGCCAGTAGTAAGGGACTCCGCACAGATACGCAGTATTTT.

The J gene is TRBJ1-1, the V gene TRBV5-5; TRBD1 might be the D (5 bases). Trimming removed 0 bases from V and 4 bases from J, with 10 bases in between. Germline lookup yields CDR1 SGHKS and CDR2 YYEKEE (reference sequence). The CDR3 sequence is 14 residues long. The CDR3 nucleotides read TGTGCCAGCAGCTTGGTCAGGGTGAGCACTGAAGCTTTCTTT. It translates to CASSLVRVSTEAFF.

This chain links TRBV20-1 with TRBJ2-5; 15 bases align to TRBD2. The CDR3 has 15 residues. V shed 7 bases and J 5 bases; nucleotides not matched to a gene: 8. Germline V lookup: CDR1 DFQATT, CDR2 SNEGSKA (reference sequence). CDR3 nucleotides: TGCAGTGACCCCCGGACTAGCGGGAGGGAGGAGACCCAGTACTTC. Amino acids: CSDPRTSGREETQYF.

This clonotype was detected ten times or more. The chain combines TRBV11-2 with TRBJ1-2; D gene uncertain. Germline loops: CDR1 SGHAT, CDR2 FQNNGV. The CDR3 consists of 15 residues. Trimming shortened V by 5 bases and J by 2 bases, and 15 bases separated the two germline ends. The DNA of the CDR3 is TGTGCCAGCAGCCCCCCCGTAGCCATAAACTATGGCTACACCTTC. Its protein product is CASSPPVAINYGYTF.

V and J are TRBV29-1 and TRBJ2-6, with no clear D. The CDR3 has 13 residues. Germline V CDR1 and CDR2: SQVTM, ANQGSEA. V gave up 6 bases and J gave up 0 bases, with 6 bases separating them. The CDR3 DNA sequence: TGCAGCGTATCTTACTCTGGGGCCAACGTCCTGACTTTC. Translation gives CSVSYSGANVLTF.

This clonotype was counted between two and nine times. A single base separates this from a much larger clone, so it may be a read error. The conserved phenylalanine or tryptophan normally closing the CDR3 is absent here, so this likely arose from a read error. The chain links TRBV9 to TRBJ2-1; 8 nucleotides match TRBD2. The germline V gene has CDR1 SGDLS and CDR2 YYNGEE. The CDR3 has 16 amino acids. V lost 5 bases and J lost 6; bases outside the gene matches: 13. The DNA for the CDR3 is TGTGCCAGCAGTACGGGGGGGGGGGCCTCTGTCAATGAGCAGTTCCTC. This translates into CASSTGGGASVNEQFL.

This chain joins TRBV19 and TRBJ1-1; D remains unclear. The germline gives CDR1 LNHDA, CDR2 SQIVND (reference sequence). The CDR3 sequence is 14 residues long. The germline V and J ends were trimmed by 10 bases and 1 base, with 16 bases remaining between them. The CDR3 sequence: CATLRGITNTEAFF. Here the CDR3 DNA reads TGTGCCACCTTACGGGGTATTACGAACACTGAAGCTTTCTTT.

This clonotype was seen only once. The chain links TRBV29-1 to TRBJ1-4; 10 nucleotides agree with TRBD1. Losses at the gene ends were 6 bases for V and 9 bases for J; bases not matched to a gene: 13. The germline V gene encodes CDR1 SQVTM and CDR2 ANQGSEA. The CDR3 is 15 residues long. CDR3 sequence reads: CSVQTLSGQGKKLFF. The CDR3 bases are TGCAGCGTCCAAACCCTTTCGGGACAGGGGAAAAAACTGTTTTTT.

This clonotype has just a few counts. The chain couples TRBV20-1 to TRBJ2-7; tentative D call: TRBD2 (7 bases). Trimming cost V 0 bases and J 3 bases, with 12 bases left between them. In germline, CDR1 is DFQATT, CDR2 SNEGSKA (reference sequence). This CDR3 is built from 14 residues. In DNA form, the CDR3 reads TGCAGTGCTAGAGAGCCGGGGGGCGGCTACGAGCAGTACTTC. It yields the protein CSAREPGGGYEQYF.

This clonotype was detected a few times. Given a much more abundant clone one base away, this may be a read error. This CDR3 reads CASSSVGETRYF. DNA for the CDR3: TGTGCCAGCAGCTCCGTCGGGGAGACCCGGTACTTC. The chain links TRBV9 to TRBJ2-5; perhaps TRBD2 as D (5 bases). The CDR3 loop spans 12 amino acids. The germline V gene encodes CDR1 SGDLS and CDR2 YYNGEE.

The rearrangement joins TRBV2 to TRBJ2-7, with 11 bases matching TRBD2. The CDR3 loop spans 15 amino acids. Per germline, CDR1 SNHLY and CDR2 FYNNEI. The V and J ends lost 7 bases and 1 base, in that order; junction bases with no gene match: 6. DNA of the CDR3: TGTGCCAGCACCACTAGCGGGAGTATGTCCTACGAGCAGTACTTC. Protein product: CASTTSGSMSYEQYF.

This chain uses TRBV9 with TRBJ1-3; D unresolved. The CDR3 loop spans 13 amino acids. Between the trimmed V and J ends, which lost 0 bases and 7 bases, there was a span of 8 bases. Germline V gene data show CDR1 as SGDLS and CDR2 as YYNGEE. CDR3 residues: CASSVGTTNTIYF. In DNA form, the CDR3 reads TGTGCCAGCAGCGTAGGTACGACGAACACCATATATTTT. The full variable domain, in which reference TRBV9 and TRBJ1-3 provide the parts outside the CDR3, is DSGVTQTPKHLITATGQRVTLRCSPRSGDLSVYWYQQSLDQGLQFLIQYYNGEERAKGNILERFSAQQFPDLHSELNLSSLELGDSALYFCASSVGTTNTIYFGEGSWLTVV.

This sequence joins TRBV10-1 and TRBJ1-6; D is ambiguous. CDR1 is WNHNN, CDR2 SYGVQD, per germline (reference sequence). V was shortened by 6 bases and J by 0 bases, with 3 bases between the two germline ends. The CDR3 extends over 13 amino acids. The CDR3 spells CASRVSYNSPLHF. DNA for the CDR3: TGCGCCAGCAGGGTCTCCTATAATTCACCCCTCCACTTT.

The chain couples TRBV19 to TRBJ2-7; a possible D gene is TRBD1 (7 bases). Germline values: CDR1 LNHDA, CDR2 SQIVND (reference sequence). Between the trimmed V and J ends, which lost 10 bases and 3 bases, there was a span of 19 bases. CDR3 length: 14 amino acids. For the CDR3, the DNA is TGTGCCACCTCGGAGACAGGGCGGGGCTACGAGCAGTACTTC. Translating gives CATSETGRGYEQYF. Full variable domain (missing parts from reference TRBV19 and TRBJ2-7): DGGITQSPKYLFRKEGQNVTLSCEQNLNHDAMYWYRQDPGQGLRLIYYSQIVNDFQKGDIAEGYSVSREKKESFPLTVTSAQKNPTAFYLCATSETGRGYEQYFGPGTRLTVT.

This clonotype was found once. The chain uses TRBV20-1 and TRBJ2-3; D gene ambiguous. V was shortened by 3 bases and J by 4 bases, with 11 bases between the two germline ends. The germline gives CDR1 DFQATT, CDR2 SNEGSKA (reference sequence). CDR3 length: 13 amino acids. The CDR3 coding sequence is TGCAGTGCTAGGACCGCTGGGGCAGATACGCAGTATTTT. Its protein product is CSARTAGADTQYF.

This clonotype was found a few times. CDR3 sequence (DNA): TGCAGTGCCCCAAAGGGGACAGGGGCCACTGAAGCTTTCTTT. It specifies CSAPKGTGATEAFF. The chain employs TRBV20-1 and TRBJ1-1; 10 nucleotides line up with TRBD1. V trimming: 6 bases; J trimming: 4 bases; junction bases outside the gene matches: 8. The germline CDR1 and CDR2 sequences are DFQATT and SNEGSKA (reference sequence). The length of the CDR3 is 14 residues.

The count of this clonotype is one. Relative to the germline gene, one junction end is altered; a read error may explain this. The chain is built from TRBV7-3 and TRBJ2-1, with D unclear. The germline V gene has CDR1 SGHTA and CDR2 FQGTGA. The CDR3 extends over 15 amino acids. The CDR3 bases are TGTGCCAGCAGCTTAACTGGGTTCGCATACAATGAGCAGCTCTTC. Translated, it gives CASSLTGFAYNEQLF.

As to this clonotype: This CDR3 fails to terminate in the conserved phenylalanine or tryptophan, so it likely reflects a read error. No DNA is shown, since the ends of the CDR3 on it are uncertain; the CDR3 is the one TCRdb lists. The chain couples TRBV5-1 to TRBJ1-1; the DNA was not compared with TRBD1, the D call given in the table. The germline V gene has CDR1 SGHRS and CDR2 YFSETQ. The CDR3 spans 10 amino acids, including both terminal residues. CDR3 protein: CASSWGTRFS.

The sample holds a few counts of this clonotype. The V gene is TRBV2, the J gene TRBJ2-2; the match to TRBD2 covers 7 bases. From germline, CDR1 is SNHLY and CDR2 FYNNEI. This CDR3 is built from 15 residues. Trimming at V came to 3 bases and at J to 3 bases, leaving 4 bases not matched to a gene. CDR3 nucleotides: TGTGCCAGCAGTGAGTTAGCGGGTGACACCGGGGAGCTGTTTTTT. Translation gives CASSELAGDTGELFF.